The 7 T cell receptor beta chains presented below share a single source sample, sequenced in a study of blood T cell repertoires in COVID-19. This table comes from immunoSEQ multiplex PCR, and its TCRdb copy is limited to in-frame clones, with some not included. The data contain under 85,000 clones, around four fifths of them singletons. The sample consisted of peripheral blood. The receptors here all came from a human donor in a cohort sampled during active COVID-19.

J is TRBJ2-7 and V is TRBV24-1; a possible D gene is TRBD2 (6 bases). Germline V CDR1 and CDR2: KGHDR, SFDVKD. The V gene lost 5 bases and the J gene lost 3 bases, with 13 bases spanning the gap. The CDR3 sequence is 14 residues long. The CDR3 DNA follows: TGTGCCACCAGTGGGAAGGAGGGCGGCTACGAGCAGTACTTC. This sequence encodes CATSGKEGGYEQYF.

The genes are TRBV15 and TRBJ2-2; no firm D call. Germline V CDR1 and CDR2: LNHNV, YYDKDF (reference sequence). V lost 8 bases to trimming and J lost 0 bases, with 10 bases between them. CDR3 length: 14 amino acids. In DNA form, the CDR3 reads TGTGCCACCCGTAGTGGGCCGAACACCGGGGAGCTGTTTTTT. This codes for CATRSGPNTGELFF.

The chain carries TRBV5-1 and TRBJ1-3; 7 nucleotides line up with TRBD1. This CDR3 comprises 17 residues. Per the germline V gene, CDR1 is SGHRS and CDR2 is YFSETQ. The ends lost 5 bases at V and 0 bases at J; junction bases unmatched: 11. CDR3 sequence reads: CASRPQGNSVSGNTIYF. The CDR3 bases are TGCGCCAGCAGACCACAGGGGAATTCAGTCTCTGGAAACACCATATATTTT.

There are a few counts of this clone. This rearrangement joins TRBV6-6 to TRBJ1-1; weak D call: TRBD1 (6 bases). Germline V gives CDR1 MNHNY, CDR2 SVGAGI (reference sequence). The V and J ends lost 8 bases and 1 base respectively, with 11 bases between them. This CDR3 has 13 amino acids. The CDR3 nucleotides read TGTGCCAGCCGCCGACAGGCGAACACTGAAGCTTTCTTT. Protein: CASRRQANTEAFF.

This chain uses TRBV7-2 with TRBJ2-1, with 8 bases identical to TRBD2. Germline V gives CDR1 SGHTA, CDR2 FQGNSA. After removal of 3 bases from V and 5 bases from J, the junction contained 9 bases not matched to a gene. The CDR3 spans 16 residues. The DNA for the CDR3 is TGTGCCAGCAGCTTCCGTCGAGCGGGGGAGCACAATGAGCAGTTCTTC. It encodes CASSFRRAGEHNEQFF.

This clone ranks as medium-sized. V usage is TRBV19 and J usage is TRBJ2-5; 8 positions match TRBD2. Trimming took 4 bases from V and 0 from J; bases not matched to a gene: 7. This CDR3 has 16 residues. In germline, CDR1 is LNHDA, CDR2 SQIVND (reference sequence). The CDR3 protein is CASSTRTSRYQETQYF. CDR3 in DNA: TGTGCCAGTAGTACGAGGACTAGCCGGTACCAAGAGACCCAGTACTTC.

V is TRBV15 and J is TRBJ1-1; D call uncertain. V was trimmed by 5 bases and J by 0 bases, leaving 7 bases between them. CDR1 is LNHNV, CDR2 YYDKDF, per germline (reference sequence). The CDR3 contains 13 residues. Here the CDR3 DNA reads TGTGCCACCAGCGGCAACATGAACACTGAAGCTTTCTTT. Translation: CATSGNMNTEAFF.